These 11 T cell receptor beta chains were all obtained from the same sample, sequenced in a study of metastatic and nonmetastatic thyroid tumors (dated by TCRdb to the early 2020s). Library preparation was by PCR. The reads were generated on an Illumina HiSeq 4000. TCRdb itself trimmed the public reads at Q25 with fastp, ran MiXCR and retained productive beta chains. The sample has about 43,000 clones on record, 3% to 3.5% of them singletons. The ten largest clones add up to more than 7.5% of the sample. No treatment had been received by any patient before thyroid surgery. Sequencing was done on a sample of blood. The receptors here all came from a female donor with papillary thyroid cancer or a benign thyroid nodule (not recorded which). Some clones in this sample may be carry-over from other donors' samples.

The chain has TRBV19 and TRBJ2-7; a weak D match, TRBD1 (5 bases). Germline CDR1 reads LNHDA; CDR2 reads SQIVND (reference sequence). This CDR3 is built from 15 residues. The ends were cut back, 2 bases at V and 1 base at J, with 12 bases in the middle. The CDR3 loop is CASSIPGRVSYEQYF. The CDR3 nucleotides are TGTGCCAGTAGTATACCCGGCAGGGTGTCCTACGAGCAGTACTTC.

This clone was recorded many times. An end of the junction does not agree with germline; a read error may underlie this. This chain links TRBV7-2 with TRBJ1-1; D might be TRBD1 (5 bases). From germline, CDR1 is SGHTA and CDR2 FQGNSA. The CDR3 has 14 amino acids. In nucleotides, the CDR3 is TGTGCCAGTAGCTTAGATCAGGGAGAAACTGAAGCTTTCTTT. Amino acid sequence: CASSLDQGETEAFF.

The chain recombines TRBV6-5 with TRBJ2-3; no clear D gene. Trimming took off 0 bases at V and 6 bases at J, with 16 bases between the two ends. The CDR3 extends over 16 amino acids. The germline gives CDR1 MNHEY, CDR2 SVGAGI. CDR3 DNA: TGTGCCAGCAGTTACTCGACCCCGGGTCTGCGTGATACGCAGTATTTT. Its protein is CASSYSTPGLRDTQYF.

This clone occurred many times. The chain links TRBV3-1 to TRBJ1-6; maybe TRBD1 (5 bases). The CDR3 loop spans 14 amino acids. Per germline, CDR1 LGHDT and CDR2 YNNKEL (reference sequence). Trimming left V 1 base short and J 5 bases short, with 6 bases between. In nucleotides, the CDR3 is TGTGCCAGCAGCCAAGCGGGGGATAATTCACCCCTCCACTTT. This codes for CASSQAGDNSPLHF.

This clone was detected only a few times. This chain joins TRBV9 and TRBJ2-1, with unresolved D. The germline CDR1 and CDR2 sequences are SGDLS and YYNGEE. This CDR3 contains 13 residues. Between the trimmed V and J ends, which lost 0 bases and 3 bases, there was a span of 4 bases. The CDR3 nucleotides are TGTGCCAGCAGCGTAGGAGACTACAATGAGCAGTTCTTC. The encoded protein is CASSVGDYNEQFF.

This clone was detected ten times or more. This rearrangement joins TRBV20-1 to TRBJ2-7; D possibly corresponds to TRBD2 (5 bases). The CDR3 runs to 13 residues. CDR1 and CDR2 (germline): DFQATT, SNEGSKA (reference sequence). V lost 3 bases to trimming and J lost 1 base, with 10 bases between them. CDR3 sequence reads: CSASISASYEQYF. The CDR3 coding sequence is TGCAGTGCTAGTATTAGCGCATCCTACGAGCAGTACTTC.

This clone was seen at least ten times. This chain connects TRBV2 to TRBJ1-4, with D possibly matching TRBD1 (5 bases). The CDR3 length is 13 residues. Trimming cost V 8 bases and J 2 bases, with 9 bases left between them. CDR1 SNHLY and CDR2 FYNNEI come from the germline V gene. The CDR3 sequence is CASSRDTNEKLFF. The CDR3 region has the DNA TGTGCCAGCTCGCGGGACACTAATGAAAAACTGTTTTTT.

This clone occurred a few times. The J gene is TRBJ2-1, the V gene TRBV20-1; D is unresolved. V dropped 1 base and J dropped 6 bases, with 10 bases sitting between them. The CDR3 extends over 13 amino acids. CDR1 is DFQATT and CDR2 is SNEGSKA in the germline V gene (reference sequence). CDR3 nucleotide sequence: TGCAGTGCTAGAGGGCTAGTCTTCAATGAGCAGTTCTTC. As protein: CSARGLVFNEQFF.

This clone was seen repeatedly, ten times or more. This chain joins TRBV27 and TRBJ2-7; D not resolved. With 4 bases removed from V and 0 bases from J, the gap between germline ends came to 13 bases. The CDR3 runs to 15 residues. From germline, CDR1 is MNHEY and CDR2 SMNVEV (reference sequence). CDR3 DNA sequence: TGTGCCAGCAGTTACTCTACCGGCCCCTCCTACGAGCAGTACTTC. Protein product: CASSYSTGPSYEQYF.

This clone was detected a few times. V and J are TRBV28 and TRBJ2-7, with 8 bases lining up with TRBD2. V shed 7 bases and J 1 base; nucleotides not matched to a gene: 12. This CDR3 comprises 16 residues. The V gene's germline CDR1 is MDHEN and CDR2 SYDVKM. CDR3 protein: CASTSGGSADSYEQYF. The DNA for the CDR3 is TGTGCCAGCACCTCGGGAGGGTCAGCGGATTCCTACGAGCAGTACTTC.

This clone was detected ten times or more. The V and J genes are TRBV20-1 and TRBJ1-3, with D possibly being TRBD1 (5 bases). Trimming took 0 bases from V and 3 from J, leaving 12 bases between them. Germline V lookup: CDR1 DFQATT, CDR2 SNEGSKA (reference sequence). There are 15 residues in the CDR3. The CDR3 DNA is TGCAGTGCTAGAGATATGGGGGGGAGTGGAAACACCATATATTTT. This gives the protein CSARDMGGSGNTIYF.